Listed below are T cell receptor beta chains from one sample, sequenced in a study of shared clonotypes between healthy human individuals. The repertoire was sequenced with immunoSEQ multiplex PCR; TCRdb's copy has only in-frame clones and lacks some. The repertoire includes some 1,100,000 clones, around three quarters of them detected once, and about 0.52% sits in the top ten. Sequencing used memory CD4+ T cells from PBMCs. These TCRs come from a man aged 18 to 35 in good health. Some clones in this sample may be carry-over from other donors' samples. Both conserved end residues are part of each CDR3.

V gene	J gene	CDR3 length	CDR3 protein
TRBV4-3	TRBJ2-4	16	CASSQGWSGGWDIQYF
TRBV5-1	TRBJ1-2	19	CASSLAEGQGVQSNYGYTF
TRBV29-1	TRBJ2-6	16	CSVEIPSGAGANVLTF
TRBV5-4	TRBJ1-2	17	CASSIKDGGSRHYGYTF
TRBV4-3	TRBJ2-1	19	CASSQGRWGDRGNYNEQFF
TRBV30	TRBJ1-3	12	CAWSVTGNTIYF
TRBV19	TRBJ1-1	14	CASSYRGLSTEAFF
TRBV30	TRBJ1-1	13	CAWSWGTNTEAFF
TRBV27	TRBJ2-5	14	CASSPTGDRETQYF
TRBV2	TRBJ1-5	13	CASSFISNQPQHF
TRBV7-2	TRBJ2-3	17	CASSLGVGTTSTDTQYF
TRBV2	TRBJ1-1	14	CASISSTGNPEAFF
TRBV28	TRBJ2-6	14	CASSLVAGANVLTF
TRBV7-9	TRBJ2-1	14	CASILRVADSEQFF
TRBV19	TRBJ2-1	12	CASSLRRDEQFF
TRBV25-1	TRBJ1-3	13	CASSGTSGNTIYF
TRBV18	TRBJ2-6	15	CASSLFTSGANVLTF
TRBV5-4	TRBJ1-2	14	CASSSPQGSYGYTF
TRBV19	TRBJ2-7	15	CASSLQGARHYEQYF
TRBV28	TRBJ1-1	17	CASNLFGRQAINTEAFF
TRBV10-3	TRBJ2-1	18	CAISDRSSGRAVYNEQFF
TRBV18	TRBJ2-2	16	CASSPNDRLNTGELFF
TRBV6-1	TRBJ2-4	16	CASSDARRGSKNIQYF
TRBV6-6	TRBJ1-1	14	CASSYMRGGTEAFF
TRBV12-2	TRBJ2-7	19	CASRQTAGQHGTRSYEQYF
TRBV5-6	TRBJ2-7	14	CASSQGPWAYEQYF
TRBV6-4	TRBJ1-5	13	CASRGTGRGPQHF
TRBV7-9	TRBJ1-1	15	CASSFINAGDTEAFF
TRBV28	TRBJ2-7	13	CASSGQVSYEQYF